This T cell receptor beta chain was sequenced during a study of shared clonotypes between healthy human individuals. Overall study results and limits: Shared clonotypes across all four donors exceeded non-shared ones in generation probability. Clonotypes that were shared across a handful of donors made up 4.5% to 5% of naive CD4 clonotypes. Owing to a small donor count, the genetic and exposure-history diversity represented was limited.

Looked up from germline, CDR1 is SGDLS and CDR2 is YYNGEE. The junction had 7 bases not matched to a gene; V was cut back by 4 bases and J by 6 bases. The CDR3 is 14 residues long. A deep-level run was used for the assay. Sequencing used immunoSEQ multiplex PCR; TCRdb keeps in-frame clones, though not all of them. The sample includes 90,000 to 120,000 clones, about 66% of them seen just once. A remark on this clone: The antigen remains unidentified.

The V and J genes are TRBV9 and TRBJ2-1; 7 bases are a match to TRBD2. The sequencing input was memory CD8+ T cells sorted from blood. Documented subset: CD45RO+ cells pooled with CCR7-negative TemRA cells. This sequence was found in a woman aged 30 to 39 in good health. Here the CDR3 reads CASSPPAGSNEQFF. The CDR3 nucleotides read TGTGCCAGCAGCCCACCAGCGGGAAGCAATGAGCAGTTCTTC.